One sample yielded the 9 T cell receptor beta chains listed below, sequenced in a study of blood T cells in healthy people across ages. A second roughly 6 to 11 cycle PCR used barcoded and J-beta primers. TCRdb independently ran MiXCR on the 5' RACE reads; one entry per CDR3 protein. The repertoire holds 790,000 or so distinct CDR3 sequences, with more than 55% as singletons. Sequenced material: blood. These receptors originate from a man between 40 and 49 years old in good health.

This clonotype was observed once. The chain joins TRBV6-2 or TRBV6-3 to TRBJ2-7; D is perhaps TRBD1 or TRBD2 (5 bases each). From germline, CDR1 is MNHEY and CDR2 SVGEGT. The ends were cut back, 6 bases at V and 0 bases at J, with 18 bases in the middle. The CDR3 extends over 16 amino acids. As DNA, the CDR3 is TGTGCCAGCAGCGATACAAGGGGACCAAGCTCCTACGAGCAGTACTTC. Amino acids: CASSDTRGPSSYEQYF.

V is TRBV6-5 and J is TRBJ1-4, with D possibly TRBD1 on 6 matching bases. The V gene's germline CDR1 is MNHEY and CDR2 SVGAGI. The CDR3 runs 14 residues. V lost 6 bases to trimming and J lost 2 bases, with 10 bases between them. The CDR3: CASRRDRTNEKLFF. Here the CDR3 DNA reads TGTGCCAGCAGGCGCGACAGGACTAATGAAAAACTGTTTTTT.

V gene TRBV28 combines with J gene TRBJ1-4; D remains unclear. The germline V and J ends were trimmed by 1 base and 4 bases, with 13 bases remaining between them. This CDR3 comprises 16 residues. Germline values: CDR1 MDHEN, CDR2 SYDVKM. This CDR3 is CASSLSAAGINEKLFF. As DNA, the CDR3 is TGTGCCAGCAGTTTATCCGCGGCAGGCATTAATGAAAAACTGTTTTTT.

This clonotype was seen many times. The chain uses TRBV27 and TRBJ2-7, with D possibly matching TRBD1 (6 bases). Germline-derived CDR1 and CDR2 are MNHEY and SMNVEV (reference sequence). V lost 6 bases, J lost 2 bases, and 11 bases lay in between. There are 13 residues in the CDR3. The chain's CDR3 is CASSRTATYEQYF. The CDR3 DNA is TGTGCCAGCAGCAGGACAGCGACCTACGAGCAGTACTTC.

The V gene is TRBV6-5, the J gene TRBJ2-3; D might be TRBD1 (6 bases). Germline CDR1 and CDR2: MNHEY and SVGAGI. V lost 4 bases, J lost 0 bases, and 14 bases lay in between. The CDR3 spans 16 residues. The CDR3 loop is CASSWTGDISTDTQYF. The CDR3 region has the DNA TGTGCCAGCAGTTGGACTGGGGACATAAGCACAGATACGCAGTATTTT.

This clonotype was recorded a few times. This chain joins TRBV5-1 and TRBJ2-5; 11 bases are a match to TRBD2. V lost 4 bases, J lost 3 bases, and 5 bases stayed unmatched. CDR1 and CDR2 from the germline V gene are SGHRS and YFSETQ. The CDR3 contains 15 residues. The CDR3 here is CASSGSGLAEETQYF. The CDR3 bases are TGCGCCAGCAGCGGATCGGGACTAGCGGAAGAGACCCAGTACTTC. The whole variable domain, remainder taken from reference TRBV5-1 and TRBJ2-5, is KAGVTQTPRYLIKTRGQQVTLSCSPISGHRSVSWYQQTPGQGLQFLFEYFSETQRNKGNFPGRFSGRQFSNSRSEMNVSTLELGDSALYLCASSGSGLAEETQYFGPGTRLLVL.

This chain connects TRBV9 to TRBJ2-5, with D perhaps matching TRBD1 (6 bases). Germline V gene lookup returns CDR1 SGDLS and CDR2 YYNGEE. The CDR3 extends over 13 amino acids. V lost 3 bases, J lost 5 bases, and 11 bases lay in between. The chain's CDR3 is CASSAQGVETQYF. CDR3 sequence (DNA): TGTGCCAGCAGCGCACAGGGTGTGGAGACCCAGTACTTC.

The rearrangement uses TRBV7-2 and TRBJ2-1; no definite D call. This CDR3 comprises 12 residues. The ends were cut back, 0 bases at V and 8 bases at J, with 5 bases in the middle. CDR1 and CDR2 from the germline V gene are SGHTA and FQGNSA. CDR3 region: CASSLAFDEQFF. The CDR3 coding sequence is TGTGCCAGCAGCTTAGCATTTGATGAGCAGTTCTTC.

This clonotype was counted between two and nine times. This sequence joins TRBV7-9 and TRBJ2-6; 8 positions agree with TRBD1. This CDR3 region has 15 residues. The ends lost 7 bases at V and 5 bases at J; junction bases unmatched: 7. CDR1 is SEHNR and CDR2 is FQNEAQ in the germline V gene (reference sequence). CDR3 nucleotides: TGTGCCAGCACCCCAGGGGGCGTGAGGGCCAACGTCCTGACTTTC. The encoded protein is CASTPGGVRANVLTF.